Following are 15 T cell receptor beta chains from one sample sequenced in a study of blood T cell repertoires in COVID-19 (dated by TCRdb to about 2020). The library relied on the immunoSEQ multiplex PCR assay. Not all clones reach the TCRdb copy of this immuneACCESS table, which keeps in-frame sequences only. Checked studies attribute under half of the gap to unresolved V genes and leave the rest unexplained. Across this sample there are roughly 60,000 clones, with approximately 86% seen only once. The ten top clones hold roughly 1.2% of the sample. Sequenced input: peripheral blood. The receptors were gathered from a man between 35 and 55 years old with acute or convalescent COVID-19.

This chain joins TRBV24-1 and TRBJ2-1, with D maybe TRBD1 (6 bases). The germline gives CDR1 KGHDR, CDR2 SFDVKD. The CDR3 sequence is 13 residues long. V was cut by 3 bases and J by 7 bases, with 9 bases left in between. The CDR3 DNA is TGTGCCACCAGTGATCCACAGGGAAATGAGCAGTTCTTC. This codes for CATSDPQGNEQFF.

The rearrangement joins TRBV18 to TRBJ2-3, with D tentatively TRBD1 (7 bases). The germline V and J ends were trimmed by 3 bases and 5 bases, with 18 bases remaining between them. Looked up from germline, CDR1 is KGHSH and CDR2 is LQKENI. There are 16 residues in the CDR3. CDR3 nucleotide sequence: TGTGCCAGCTCACCTGGAGTCAGGGGGGCGTTAGATACGCAGTATTTT. It translates to CASSPGVRGALDTQYF.

V is TRBV7-3 and J is TRBJ2-1; 9 nucleotides agree with TRBD1. V dropped 0 bases and J dropped 16; count of bases not matched to a gene: 7. This CDR3 is built from 13 residues. Germline CDR1 is SGHTA and CDR2 is FQGTGA. DNA of the CDR3: TGTGCCAGCAGCTTAACGTGGGACAGGGTTTTCTTCTTC. It codes for CASSLTWDRVFFF. The full variable domain, rest sourced from reference TRBV7-3 and TRBJ2-1, is GAGVSQTPSNKVTEKGKYVELRCDPISGHTALYWYRQSLGQGPEFLIYFQGTGAADDSGLPNDRFFAVRPEGSVSTLKIQRTERGDSAVYLCASSLTWDRVFFFGPGTRLTVL.

This clone is a singleton in its sample. The chain couples TRBV10-2 to TRBJ2-3; D is perhaps TRBD2 (6 bases). This CDR3 comprises 13 residues. Between the trimmed V and J ends, which lost 11 bases and 2 bases, there was a span of 14 bases. CDR1 is WSHSY and CDR2 is SAAADI in the germline V gene. The CDR3 coding sequence is TGCGCCGCACGGGAGCCTTACACAGATACGCAGTATTTT. This encodes CAAREPYTDTQYF.

The chain carries TRBV19 and TRBJ1-6, with D possibly being TRBD1 (5 bases). Trimming removed 7 bases from V and 9 bases from J, with 13 bases in between. This CDR3 is built from 13 residues. CDR1 and CDR2 (germline): LNHDA, SQIVND (reference sequence). CDR3 amino acids: CASTETVGSPLHF. CDR3 nucleotides: TGTGCCAGTACCGAGACAGTTGGTTCACCCCTCCACTTT.

The chain recombines TRBV25-1 with TRBJ2-5; 7 nucleotides line up with TRBD2. Germline V gene sequence: CDR1 MGHDK, CDR2 SYGVNS. Trimming removed 4 bases from V and 5 bases from J; junction bases left unmatched: 13. The CDR3 loop spans 16 amino acids. The DNA of the CDR3 is TGTGCCAGCAGTGCCTGGAGCGGGGCCGTAGCCGAGACCCAGTACTTC. Its protein is CASSAWSGAVAETQYF.

This chain connects TRBV5-4 to TRBJ1-4; possibly TRBD1 for D (5 bases). With 4 bases removed from V and 4 bases from J, the gap between germline ends came to 17 bases. The germline V gene encodes CDR1 SGHNT and CDR2 YYREEE (reference sequence). CDR3 length equals 16 residues. The CDR3 sequence is CASSRRAGGSNEKLFF. For the CDR3, the DNA is TGTGCCAGCAGCCGCCGGGCGGGGGGGAGTAATGAAAAACTGTTTTTT.

This chain connects TRBV5-6 to TRBJ1-2, with 10 bases aligning to TRBD1. Trimming removed 2 bases from V and 7 bases from J; junction bases left unmatched: 8. The CDR3 consists of 15 residues. Germline V gene sequence: CDR1 SGHDT, CDR2 YYEEEE. In DNA, the CDR3 is TGTGCCAGCAGCTTCACCGGGACAGGGGCGTCTGGCTACACCTTC. Its protein is CASSFTGTGASGYTF.

This rearrangement joins TRBV6-1 to TRBJ1-4; tentative D call: TRBD1 (5 bases). Germline V gives CDR1 MNHNS, CDR2 SASEGT. The CDR3 spans 14 residues. The germline V and J ends were trimmed by 3 bases and 7 bases, with 12 bases remaining between them. Written as DNA, the CDR3 is TGTGCCAGCAGTGATCGGGGAGGGGTTGAAAAACTGTTTTTT. This encodes CASSDRGGVEKLFF.

V and J are TRBV9 and TRBJ1-3, with 9 bases aligning to TRBD1. With 3 bases clipped from V and 5 bases from J, the junction kept 3 bases outside the gene matches. The CDR3 length is 14 residues. Looked up from germline, CDR1 is SGDLS and CDR2 is YYNGEE. This chain's CDR3 is CASSAGQGRNTIYF. In DNA form, the CDR3 reads TGTGCCAGCAGCGCGGGACAGGGACGAAACACCATATATTTT.

V is TRBV19 and J is TRBJ2-7; weak D call: TRBD2 (6 bases). V lost 6 bases and J lost 0, with 24 bases in between. The CDR3 has 18 residues. Germline V CDR1 and CDR2: LNHDA, SQIVND (reference sequence). The CDR3, as DNA: TGTGCCAGTAGCCCGCGGGGTGGCAGCGCAAAAAGCTCCTACGAGCAGTACTTC. It codes for CASSPRGGSAKSSYEQYF. The full variable domain, rest sourced from reference TRBV19 and TRBJ2-7, is DGGITQSPKYLFRKEGQNVTLSCEQNLNHDAMYWYRQDPGQGLRLIYYSQIVNDFQKGDIAEGYSVSREKKESFPLTVTSAQKNPTAFYLCASSPRGGSAKSSYEQYFGPGTRLTVT.

A few counts support this clone. The chain joins TRBV2 to TRBJ1-1; D unclear. This CDR3 comprises 12 residues. V was shortened by 4 bases and J by 7 bases, with 10 bases between the two germline ends. CDR1 and CDR2 from the germline V gene are SNHLY and FYNNEI. CDR3: CASSVIEGEAFF. CDR3 nucleotide sequence: TGTGCCAGCAGTGTTATCGAGGGTGAAGCTTTCTTT.

This chain joins TRBV18 and TRBJ2-7; 7 positions agree with TRBD2. The CDR3 consists of 15 residues. Germline CDR1 and CDR2: KGHSH and LQKENI. The ends lost 6 bases at V and 11 bases at J; junction bases unmatched: 19. The CDR3 is CASSPSRTSGGEEYF. The CDR3 DNA reads as TGTGCCAGCTCGCCGTCGAGGACGTCGGGGGGTGAGGAGTACTTC. Variable domain in full (rest from reference TRBV18 and TRBJ2-7): NAGVMQNPRHLVRRRGQEARLRCSPMKGHSHVYWYRQLPEEGLKFMVYLQKENIIDESGMPKERFSAEFPKEGPSILRIQQVVRGDSAAYFCASSPSRTSGGEEYFGPGTRLTVT.

V usage is TRBV18 and J usage is TRBJ1-4; the D gene is possibly TRBD1 (5 bases). Germline assignment: CDR1 KGHSH and CDR2 LQKENI. The CDR3 covers 14 residues. Trimming took 6 bases from V and 4 from J, leaving 12 bases between them. CDR3 nucleotide sequence: TGTGCCAGCTCTCAAAGGGGAAGTAATGAAAAACTGTTTTTT. Its protein is CASSQRGSNEKLFF.

The rearrangement uses TRBV3-1 (or the pseudogene TRBV3-2) and TRBJ2-1; no reliable D call. The CDR3 loop spans 15 amino acids. In germline, CDR1 is LGHDT, CDR2 YNNKEL (reference sequence). V dropped 0 bases and J dropped 4 bases, with 10 bases sitting between them. For the CDR3, the DNA is TGTGCCAGCAGCCAAGATGGTGCAGAATACAATGAGCAGTTCTTC. It codes for CASSQDGAEYNEQFF.